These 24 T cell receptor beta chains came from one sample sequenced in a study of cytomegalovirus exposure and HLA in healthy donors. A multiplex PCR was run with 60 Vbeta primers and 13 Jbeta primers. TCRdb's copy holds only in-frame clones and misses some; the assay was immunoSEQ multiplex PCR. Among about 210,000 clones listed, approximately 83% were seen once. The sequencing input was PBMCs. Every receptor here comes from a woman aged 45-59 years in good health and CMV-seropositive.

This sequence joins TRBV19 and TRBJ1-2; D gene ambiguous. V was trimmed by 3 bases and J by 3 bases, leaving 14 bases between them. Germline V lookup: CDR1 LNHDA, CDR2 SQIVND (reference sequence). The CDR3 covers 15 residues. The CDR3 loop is CASSIGGRRYYGYTF. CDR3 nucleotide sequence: TGTGCCAGTAGTATCGGTGGACGGAGGTACTATGGCTACACCTTC. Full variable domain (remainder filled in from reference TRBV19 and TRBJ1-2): DGGITQSPKYLFRKEGQNVTLSCEQNLNHDAMYWYRQDPGQGLRLIYYSQIVNDFQKGDIAEGYSVSREKKESFPLTVTSAQKNPTAFYLCASSIGGRRYYGYTFGSGTRLTVV.

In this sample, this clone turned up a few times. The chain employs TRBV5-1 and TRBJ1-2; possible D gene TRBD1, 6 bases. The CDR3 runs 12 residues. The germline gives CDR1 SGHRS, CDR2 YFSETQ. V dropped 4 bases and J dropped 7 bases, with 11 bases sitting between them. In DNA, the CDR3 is TGCGCCAGCAGCGCGTACAGGGTTGGCTACACCTTC. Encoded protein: CASSAYRVGYTF.

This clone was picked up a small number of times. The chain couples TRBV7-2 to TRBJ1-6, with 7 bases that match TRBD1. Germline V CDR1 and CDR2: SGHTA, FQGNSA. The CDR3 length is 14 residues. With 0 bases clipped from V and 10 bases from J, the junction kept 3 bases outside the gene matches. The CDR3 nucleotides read TGTGCCAGCAGCTTAGCAGGGGGCGAATCACCCCTCCACTTT. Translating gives CASSLAGGESPLHF.

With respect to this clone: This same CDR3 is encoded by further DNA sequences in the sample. The CDR3 region is CSVGDSSYEQYF. In DNA, the CDR3 is TGCAGCGTTGGCGACAGTTCCTACGAGCAGTACTTC. This chain joins TRBV29-1 and TRBJ2-7; a possible D gene is TRBD1 (5 bases). V lost 4 bases to trimming and J lost 1 base, with 8 bases between them. Germline V CDR1 and CDR2: SQVTM, ANQGSEA. The CDR3 consists of 12 residues.

CDR3 amino acids: CASSQNKIGTGAHEQYF. CDR3 nucleotide sequence: TGCGCCAGCAGCCAAAACAAAATCGGGACAGGGGCCCACGAGCAGTACTTC. V and J are TRBV4-3 and TRBJ2-7; 10 bases line up with TRBD1. V lost 2 bases and J lost 5; bases outside the gene matches: 12. The CDR3 has 17 residues. Germline V gives CDR1 LGHNA, CDR2 YSLEER.

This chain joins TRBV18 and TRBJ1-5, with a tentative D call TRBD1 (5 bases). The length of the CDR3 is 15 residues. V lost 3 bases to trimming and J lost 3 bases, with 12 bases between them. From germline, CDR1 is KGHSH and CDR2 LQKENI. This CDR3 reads CASSPQGSVNQPQHF. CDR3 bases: TGTGCCAGCTCACCCCAGGGTAGTGTCAATCAGCCCCAGCATTTT. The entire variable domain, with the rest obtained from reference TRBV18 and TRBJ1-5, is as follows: NAGVMQNPRHLVRRRGQEARLRCSPMKGHSHVYWYRQLPEEGLKFMVYLQKENIIDESGMPKERFSAEFPKEGPSILRIQQVVRGDSAAYFCASSPQGSVNQPQHFGDGTRLSIL.

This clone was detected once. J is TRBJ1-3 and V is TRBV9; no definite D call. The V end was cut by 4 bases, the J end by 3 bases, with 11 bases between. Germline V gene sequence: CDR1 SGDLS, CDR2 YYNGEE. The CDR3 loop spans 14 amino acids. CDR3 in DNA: TGTGCCAGCAGCTCCGCGTACCTTGGAAACACCATATATTTT. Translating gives CASSSAYLGNTIYF. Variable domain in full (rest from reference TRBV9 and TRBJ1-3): DSGVTQTPKHLITATGQRVTLRCSPRSGDLSVYWYQQSLDQGLQFLIQYYNGEERAKGNILERFSAQQFPDLHSELNLSSLELGDSALYFCASSSAYLGNTIYFGEGSWLTVV.

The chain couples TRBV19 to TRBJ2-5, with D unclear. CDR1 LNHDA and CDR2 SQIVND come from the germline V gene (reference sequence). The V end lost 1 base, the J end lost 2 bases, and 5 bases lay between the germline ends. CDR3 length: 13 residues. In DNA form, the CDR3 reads TGTGCCAGTAGTATAGGAGTTCAAGAGACCCAGTACTTC. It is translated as CASSIGVQETQYF.

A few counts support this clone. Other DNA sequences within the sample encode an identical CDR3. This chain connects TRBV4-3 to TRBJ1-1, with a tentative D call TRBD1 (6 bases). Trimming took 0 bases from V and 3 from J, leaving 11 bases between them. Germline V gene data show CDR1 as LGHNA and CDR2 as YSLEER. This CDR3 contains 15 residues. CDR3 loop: CASSQDLPGDTEAFF. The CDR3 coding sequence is TGCGCCAGCAGCCAAGATTTGCCAGGGGACACTGAAGCTTTCTTT.

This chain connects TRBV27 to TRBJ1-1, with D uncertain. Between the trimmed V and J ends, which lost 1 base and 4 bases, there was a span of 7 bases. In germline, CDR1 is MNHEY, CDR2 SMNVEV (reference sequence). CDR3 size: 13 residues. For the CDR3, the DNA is TGTGCCAGCAGTTTATATCGGGGCACTGAAGCTTTCTTT. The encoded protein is CASSLYRGTEAFF.

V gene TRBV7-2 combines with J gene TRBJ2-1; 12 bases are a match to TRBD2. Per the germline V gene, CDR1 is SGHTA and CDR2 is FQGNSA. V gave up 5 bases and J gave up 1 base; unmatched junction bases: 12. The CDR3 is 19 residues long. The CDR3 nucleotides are TGTGCCAGCAGCCCAGCTAGGGCTAGCGGGGGGGCATCCTACAATGAGCAGTTCTTC. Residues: CASSPARASGGASYNEQFF.

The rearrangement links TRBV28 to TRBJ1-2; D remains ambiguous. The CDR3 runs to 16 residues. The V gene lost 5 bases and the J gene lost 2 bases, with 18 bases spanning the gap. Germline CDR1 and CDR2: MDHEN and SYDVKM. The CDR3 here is CASSPLGARLNYGYTF. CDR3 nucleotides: TGTGCCAGCAGTCCCCTCGGCGCCCGACTCAACTATGGCTACACCTTC.

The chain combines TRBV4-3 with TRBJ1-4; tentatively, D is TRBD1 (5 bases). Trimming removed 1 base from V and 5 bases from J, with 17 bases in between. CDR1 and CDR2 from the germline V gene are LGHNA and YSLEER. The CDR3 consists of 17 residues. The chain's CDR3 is CASSQVFWGGENEKLFF. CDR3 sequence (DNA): TGCGCCAGCAGCCAAGTCTTTTGGGGGGGGGAAAATGAAAAACTGTTTTTT.

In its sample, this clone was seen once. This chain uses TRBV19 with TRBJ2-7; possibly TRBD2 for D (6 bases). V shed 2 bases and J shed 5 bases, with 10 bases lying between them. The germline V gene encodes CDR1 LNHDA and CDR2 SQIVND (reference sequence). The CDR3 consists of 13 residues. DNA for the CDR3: TGTGCCAGTAGTATAAGGTCGGGGGACGAGCAGTACTTC. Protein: CASSIRSGDEQYF.

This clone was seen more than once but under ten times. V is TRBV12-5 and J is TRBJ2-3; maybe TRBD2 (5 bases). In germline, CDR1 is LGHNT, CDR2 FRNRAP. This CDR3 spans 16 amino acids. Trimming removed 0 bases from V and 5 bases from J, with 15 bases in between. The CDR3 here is CASGLVPSGNVDTQYF. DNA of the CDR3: TGTGCTAGTGGTTTGGTACCTTCGGGGAACGTAGATACGCAGTATTTT.

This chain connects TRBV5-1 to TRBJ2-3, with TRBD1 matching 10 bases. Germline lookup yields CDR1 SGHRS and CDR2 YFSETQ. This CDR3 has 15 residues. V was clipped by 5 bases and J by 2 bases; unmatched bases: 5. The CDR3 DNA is TGCGCCAGCAGGGCCGGGACAGGGGCCACAGATACGCAGTATTTT. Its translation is CASRAGTGATDTQYF.

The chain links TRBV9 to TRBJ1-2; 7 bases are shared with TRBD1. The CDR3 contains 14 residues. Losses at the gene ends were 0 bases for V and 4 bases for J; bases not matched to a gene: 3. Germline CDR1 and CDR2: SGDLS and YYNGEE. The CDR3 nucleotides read TGTGCCAGCAGCGTAGGACAGGGTCGCTATGGCTACACCTTC. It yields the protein CASSVGQGRYGYTF.

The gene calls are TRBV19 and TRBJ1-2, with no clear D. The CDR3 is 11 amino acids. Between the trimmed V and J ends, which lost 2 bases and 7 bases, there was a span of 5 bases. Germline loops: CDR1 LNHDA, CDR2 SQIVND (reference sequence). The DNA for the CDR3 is TGTGCCAGTAGTATAACTGGTGGCTACACCTTC. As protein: CASSITGGYTF. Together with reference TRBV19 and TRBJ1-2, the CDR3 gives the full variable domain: DGGITQSPKYLFRKEGQNVTLSCEQNLNHDAMYWYRQDPGQGLRLIYYSQIVNDFQKGDIAEGYSVSREKKESFPLTVTSAQKNPTAFYLCASSITGGYTFGSGTRLTVV.

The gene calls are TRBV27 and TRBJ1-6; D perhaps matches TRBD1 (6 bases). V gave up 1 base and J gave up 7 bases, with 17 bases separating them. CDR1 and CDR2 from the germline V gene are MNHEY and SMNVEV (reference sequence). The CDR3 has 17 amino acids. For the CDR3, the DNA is TGTGCCAGCAGTTTATTGGGCTATACAGGGTCCAATTCACCCCTCCACTTT. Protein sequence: CASSLLGYTGSNSPLHF.

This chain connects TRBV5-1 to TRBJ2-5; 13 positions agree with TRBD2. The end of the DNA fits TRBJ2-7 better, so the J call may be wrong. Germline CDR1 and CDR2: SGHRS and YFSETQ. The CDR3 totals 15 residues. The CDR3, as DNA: TGCGCCAGCAGCTTTGGACTAGCGGGAGTCTACGAGCAGTACTTC. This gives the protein CASSFGLAGVYEQYF.

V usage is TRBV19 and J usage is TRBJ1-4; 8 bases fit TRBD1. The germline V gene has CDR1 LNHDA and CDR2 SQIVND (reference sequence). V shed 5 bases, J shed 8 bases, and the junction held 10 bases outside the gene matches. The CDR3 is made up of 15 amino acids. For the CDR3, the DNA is TGTGCCAGTAGTTACGGGACAGGTCTCGCGGAAAAACTGTTTTTT. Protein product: CASSYGTGLAEKLFF. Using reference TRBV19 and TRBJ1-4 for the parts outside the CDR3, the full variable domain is DGGITQSPKYLFRKEGQNVTLSCEQNLNHDAMYWYRQDPGQGLRLIYYSQIVNDFQKGDIAEGYSVSREKKESFPLTVTSAQKNPTAFYLCASSYGTGLAEKLFFGSGTQLSVL.

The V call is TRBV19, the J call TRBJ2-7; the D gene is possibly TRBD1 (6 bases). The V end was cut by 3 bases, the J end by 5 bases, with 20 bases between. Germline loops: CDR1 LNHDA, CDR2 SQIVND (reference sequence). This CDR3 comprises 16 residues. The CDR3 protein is CASSIGTPLSWDEQYF. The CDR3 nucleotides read TGTGCCAGTAGTATTGGGACACCCCTCTCGTGGGACGAGCAGTACTTC.

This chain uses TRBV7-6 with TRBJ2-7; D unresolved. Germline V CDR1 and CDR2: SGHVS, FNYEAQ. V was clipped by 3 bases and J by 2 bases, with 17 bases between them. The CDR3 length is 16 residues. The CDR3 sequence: CASSFSQRSTPYEQYF. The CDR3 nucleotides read TGTGCCAGCAGCTTCTCCCAGCGCTCGACCCCCTACGAGCAGTACTTC.

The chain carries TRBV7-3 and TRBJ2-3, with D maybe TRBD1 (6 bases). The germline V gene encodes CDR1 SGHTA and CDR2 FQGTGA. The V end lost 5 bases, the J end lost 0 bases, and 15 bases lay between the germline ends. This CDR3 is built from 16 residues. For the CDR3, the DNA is TGTGCCAGCAGCCCGACAGGACTCACGAGCACAGATACGCAGTATTTT. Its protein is CASSPTGLTSTDTQYF.